The rows below give T cell receptor beta chains drawn from one sample of a study of OX40 agonist ivuxolimab in advanced cancers. The table came from immunoSEQ multiplex PCR; TCRdb's copy has only in-frame clones and leaves some out. The sample consists of about 53,000 clones, roughly 86% of them appearing once. The sequences come from CD4+ or CD8+ T cells sorted from blood, collected in a trial of the OX40 agonist ivuxolimab. The receptors shown here come from an adult with an advanced solid tumor such as melanoma, head and neck, liver or kidney cancer. Each CDR3 is given with its conserved first and last residue. The D gene is left open where the match is weak. A row's size may be missing; if present it is once, few, many or a size class.

v_call: TRBV4-1
clone_size: NA
j_call: TRBJ1-4
d_call: TRBD1
cdr3_nt: TGCGCCAGCAGCCCACCGGGACAGTATAAGGCAACTAATGAAAAACTGTTTTTT
cdr3_aa: CASSPPGQYKATNEKLFF

v_call: TRBV9
clone_size: NA
j_call: TRBJ2-1
d_call: NA
cdr3_nt: TGTGCCAGCAGCCTGGGAAGATCGCTAGATGAGCAGTTCTTC
cdr3_aa: CASSLGRSLDEQFF

v_call: TRBV7-3
clone_size: NA
j_call: TRBJ1-2
d_call: TRBD1
cdr3_nt: TGTGCCAGCAGTTTGACAGGGGCCACACGGGGCTACACCTTC
cdr3_aa: CASSLTGATRGYTF

v_call: TRBV7-2
clone_size: NA
j_call: TRBJ2-1
d_call: TRBD2
cdr3_nt: TGTGCCAGCAGCTTGCTAGCGGGTAACTCCTACAATGAGCAGTTCTTC
cdr3_aa: CASSLLAGNSYNEQFF

v_call: TRBV2
clone_size: NA
j_call: TRBJ2-5
d_call: TRBD1
cdr3_nt: TGTGCCAGCACCTCCGGACAGGGCCCGGCGACCCAGTACTTC
cdr3_aa: CASTSGQGPATQYF

v_call: TRBV19
clone_size: NA
j_call: TRBJ1-3
d_call: NA
cdr3_nt: TGTGCCAGTAGTTCCGTTTACTCTGGAAACACCATATATTTT
cdr3_aa: CASSSVYSGNTIYF

v_call: TRBV19
clone_size: NA
j_call: TRBJ1-1
d_call: NA
cdr3_nt: TGTGCCAGTAGTATCTTACCGGGGGCGCCCGAAGCTTTCTTT
cdr3_aa: CASSILPGAPEAFF

v_call: TRBV15
clone_size: NA
j_call: TRBJ1-2
d_call: TRBD1
cdr3_nt: TGTGCCACCAGCGGACCGGGACAGGTGATGGCAGATGGCTACACCTTC
cdr3_aa: CATSGPGQVMADGYTF

v_call: TRBV9
clone_size: NA
j_call: TRBJ2-5
d_call: TRBD1
cdr3_nt: TGTGCCAGCAGCGCGGACAGGGGCGAGGCAGAGACCCAGTACTTC
cdr3_aa: CASSADRGEAETQYF

v_call: TRBV9
clone_size: NA
j_call: TRBJ2-1
d_call: NA
cdr3_nt: TGTGCCAGCAGCGTATTGGGGGTCGATTGGTATGAGCAGTTCTTC
cdr3_aa: CASSVLGVDWYEQFF

v_call: TRBV9
clone_size: NA
j_call: TRBJ2-2
d_call: NA
cdr3_nt: TGTGCCAGCAGCGAGTACTTGGAGAACACCGGGGAGCTGTTTTTT
cdr3_aa: CASSEYLENTGELFF

v_call: TRBV27
clone_size: NA
j_call: TRBJ1-1
d_call: TRBD1
cdr3_nt: TGTGCCAGCAGTTTACAGGGGGCCCACACTGAAGCTTTCTTT
cdr3_aa: CASSLQGAHTEAFF

v_call: TRBV2
clone_size: NA
j_call: TRBJ2-1
d_call: TRBD1
cdr3_nt: TGTGCCAGCAGTTTGACCCCTCAGGGGGCCTACAATGAGCAGTTCTTC
cdr3_aa: CASSLTPQGAYNEQFF

v_call: TRBV5-3
clone_size: many
j_call: TRBJ1-5
d_call: TRBD1
cdr3_nt: TGTGCCACCTCTTCGAGGACAGGGACGAATCAGCCCCAGCATTTT
cdr3_aa: CATSSRTGTNQPQHF

v_call: TRBV2
clone_size: NA
j_call: TRBJ1-4
d_call: NA
cdr3_nt: TGTGCCAGCGGGTGGACGGGAAAGAATGAAAAACTGTTTTTT
cdr3_aa: CASGWTGKNEKLFF

v_call: TRBV27
clone_size: NA
j_call: TRBJ2-2
d_call: NA
cdr3_nt: TGTGCCAGCAGTTTTGCCGGGGAGCTGTTTTTT
cdr3_aa: CASSFAGELFF

v_call: TRBV30
clone_size: NA
j_call: TRBJ1-4
d_call: TRBD1
cdr3_nt: TGTGCCTGGAGTACCCCGACAGGGGGCATTGAAAAACTGTTTTTT
cdr3_aa: CAWSTPTGGIEKLFF

v_call: TRBV7-9
clone_size: NA
j_call: TRBJ2-5
d_call: NA
cdr3_nt: TGTGCCAGCAGCTTACTGGAGGAGGAGACCCAGTACTTC
cdr3_aa: CASSLLEEETQYF

v_call: TRBV6-5
clone_size: NA
j_call: TRBJ1-1
d_call: NA
cdr3_nt: TGTGCCAGCAGTTACGAGGTCGCGGCGAACACTGAAGCTTTCTTT
cdr3_aa: CASSYEVAANTEAFF

v_call: TRBV7-6
clone_size: NA
j_call: TRBJ1-2
d_call: NA
cdr3_nt: TGTGCCAGCAGCCGGGTCCAAAACTATGGCTACACCTTC
cdr3_aa: CASSRVQNYGYTF

v_call: TRBV19
clone_size: NA
j_call: TRBJ1-1
d_call: NA
cdr3_nt: TGTGCCAGTAGTATCGGACAGAACACTGAAGCTTTCTTT
cdr3_aa: CASSIGQNTEAFF

v_call: TRBV18
clone_size: NA
j_call: TRBJ2-5
d_call: NA
cdr3_nt: TGTGCCAGCTCACCAGGACCGGATGTGGTTTCCCCGGAGACCCAGTACTTC
cdr3_aa: CASSPGPDVVSPETQYF

v_call: TRBV27
clone_size: NA
j_call: TRBJ1-2
d_call: NA
cdr3_nt: TGTGCCAGCAGTTTAGGGGGAGGGCGGTATGGCTACACCTTC
cdr3_aa: CASSLGGGRYGYTF

v_call: TRBV28
clone_size: NA
j_call: TRBJ1-1
d_call: NA
cdr3_nt: TGTGCCAGCAACAATGCGGGGTCCACTGAAGCTTTCTTT
cdr3_aa: CASNNAGSTEAFF

v_call: TRBV6-6
clone_size: NA
j_call: TRBJ2-7
d_call: NA
cdr3_nt: TGTGCCAGCAGTCAGGGACATACCTACGAGCAGTACTTC
cdr3_aa: CASSQGHTYEQYF

v_call: TRBV27
clone_size: NA
j_call: TRBJ2-7
d_call: TRBD2
cdr3_nt: TGTGCCAGCAGTCAATCGACTAGCGGGTACGAGCAGTACTTC
cdr3_aa: CASSQSTSGYEQYF

v_call: TRBV7-6
clone_size: NA
j_call: TRBJ2-5
d_call: TRBD2
cdr3_nt: TGTGCCAGCAGCTTAGAAGCGGGGGGCTTCCAAGAGACCCAGTACTTC
cdr3_aa: CASSLEAGGFQETQYF

v_call: TRBV27
clone_size: NA
j_call: TRBJ2-1
d_call: TRBD2
cdr3_nt: TGTGCCAGCAGTCTCATAGCGGGGCTTTACAATGAGCAGTTCTTC
cdr3_aa: CASSLIAGLYNEQFF

v_call: TRBV27
clone_size: NA
j_call: TRBJ2-1
d_call: NA
cdr3_nt: TGTGCCAGCAGTTTAGATGTGGGGTCAGTCGCTCTTAGTCCCAATGAGCAGTTCTTC
cdr3_aa: CASSLDVGSVALSPNEQFF

v_call: TRBV27
clone_size: NA
j_call: TRBJ2-2
d_call: NA
cdr3_nt: TGTGCCAGCACCCAACTACCGAACACCGGGGAGCTGTTTTTT
cdr3_aa: CASTQLPNTGELFF

v_call: TRBV29-1
clone_size: NA
j_call: TRBJ1-2
d_call: TRBD1
cdr3_nt: TGCAGCGTGGCGGGACAGGGGGCGAGTTTCTATGGCTACACCTTC
cdr3_aa: CSVAGQGASFYGYTF

v_call: TRBV7-2
clone_size: NA
j_call: TRBJ2-1
d_call: TRBD2
cdr3_nt: TGTGCCAGCAGCTTAGCCGGGACTAGTACGGACAATGAGCAGTTCTTC
cdr3_aa: CASSLAGTSTDNEQFF

v_call: TRBV6-1
clone_size: NA
j_call: TRBJ1-2
d_call: TRBD1
cdr3_nt: TGTGCCAGCAGTGACCTACAGGGGAACTATGGCTACACCTTC
cdr3_aa: CASSDLQGNYGYTF

v_call: TRBV4-2
clone_size: NA
j_call: TRBJ1-6
d_call: TRBD1
cdr3_nt: TGTGCCAGCAGCCAAGAGACAGGACAGGGGGATTCACCCCTCCACTTT
cdr3_aa: CASSQETGQGDSPLHF

v_call: TRBV5-4
clone_size: NA
j_call: TRBJ2-5
d_call: TRBD2
cdr3_nt: TGTGCCAGCAGCCTGGAGACTAGCGGGCAAGAGACCCAGTACTTC
cdr3_aa: CASSLETSGQETQYF

v_call: TRBV30
clone_size: NA
j_call: TRBJ1-5
d_call: NA
cdr3_nt: TGTGCCTGGAGTGTTAAAAATCAGCCCCAGCATTTT
cdr3_aa: CAWSVKNQPQHF

v_call: TRBV15
clone_size: NA
j_call: TRBJ1-1
d_call: NA
cdr3_nt: TGTGCCACCAGCAGAGATGTACGGTTGAACACTGAAGCTTTCTTT
cdr3_aa: CATSRDVRLNTEAFF

v_call: TRBV6-1
clone_size: NA
j_call: TRBJ2-1
d_call: NA
cdr3_nt: TGTGCCAGCAGTGACGGTGGGTACAATGAGCAGTTCTTC
cdr3_aa: CASSDGGYNEQFF

v_call: TRBV5-5
clone_size: once
j_call: TRBJ2-5
d_call: NA
cdr3_nt: TGTGCCAGCAGCTTTTCCCCGGGGGAAGAGACCCAGTACTTC
cdr3_aa: CASSFSPGEETQYF